A selection of T cell receptor beta chains follows, all from one sample in a study of early T cells in non-severe SARS-CoV-2 infection. TCRdb re-called the 5' RACE reads with MiXCR, one entry per CDR3 protein. The profile shows some 48,000 distinct CDR3 sequences, approximately 6% of them singletons. This specimen consisted of whole blood, obtained at baseline. The receptors come from an adult who was a healthcare worker with PCR-confirmed SARS-CoV-2 infection or an uninfected control (not recorded which). CDR3s include the opening cysteine and the closing phenylalanine or tryptophan. A D gene is named only where the DNA matches it firmly. Some rows mark clone size as missing; the rest say once, few, many or name a class of expanded clone.

d_call	clone_size	v_call	j_call	cdr3_nt	cdr3_aa
-	few	TRBV7-9	TRBJ1-4	TGTGCCAGCACTTTCCTAGCTATTGGTTCTAATGAAAAACTGTTTTTT	CASTFLAIGSNEKLFF
TRBD2	few	TRBV6-1	TRBJ2-1	TGTGCCAGCAGGACTAGCGGCATAGAGCAGTTCTTC	CASRTSGIEQFF
-	many	TRBV5-1	TRBJ1-2	TGCGCCAGCTATGAAGACAGCCCTAACTATGGCTACACCTTC	CASYEDSPNYGYTF
TRBD2	-	TRBV7-2	TRBJ2-1	TGTGCCAGCAGCCCTAGCGGGAGCCACTACAATGAGCAGTTCTTC	CASSPSGSHYNEQFF
-	few	TRBV12-3/TRBV12-4	TRBJ1-2	TGTGCCAGCAGTTCGCAACTTACAAGCAAGGATGGCTACACCTTC	CASSSQLTSKDGYTF
TRBD1	-	TRBV9	TRBJ2-3	TGTGCCAGCAGCGTAGTATCGGGACAGCAGGGAGATACGCAGTATTTT	CASSVVSGQQGDTQYF
TRBD2	few	TRBV7-9	TRBJ2-3	TGTGCCAGCAGCATACTAGCGTCTAGCACAGATACGCAGTATTTT	CASSILASSTDTQYF
-	-	TRBV7-8	TRBJ1-5	TGTGCCAGCAGCTTAGTCTCTGGATATAGCAATCAGCCCCAGCATTTT	CASSLVSGYSNQPQHF
TRBD1	-	TRBV7-2	TRBJ1-1	TGTGCCAGCAGCCGGTTGACAGGGAGGGTGACTGAAGCTTTCTTT	CASSRLTGRVTEAFF
TRBD1	-	TRBV11-2	TRBJ2-3	TGTGCCAGCAGCTTAGGCCCAGGGGGAAGGACAGATACGCAGTATTTT	CASSLGPGGRTDTQYF
TRBD2	-	TRBV20-1	TRBJ2-7	TGCAGTGCTAGAGATATCAGGAGCGGGAGTTCCGAGCAGTACTTC	CSARDIRSGSSEQYF
-	-	TRBV7-2	TRBJ1-2	TGTGCCAGCAGCTTAGATTCAGGGCTATATGGCTACACCTTC	CASSLDSGLYGYTF
-	-	TRBV29-1	TRBJ2-7	TGCAGCGTTAAAATGACAGGGGAGGGAGAGCAGTACTTC	CSVKMTGEGEQYF
TRBD2	many	TRBV11-2	TRBJ2-4	TGTGCCAGCAGCTTTGGGGGGGGACGATCCGAAAACATTCAGTACTTC	CASSFGGGRSENIQYF
-	-	TRBV29-1	TRBJ2-7	TGCAGCGCACAAGCCGGGACGGGTACCTACGAGCAGTACTTC	CSAQAGTGTYEQYF
TRBD1	few	TRBV6-1	TRBJ1-1	TGTGCCAGCACCCGAAGACAGGGCAAGGCCACTGAAGCTTTCTTT	CASTRRQGKATEAFF
-	-	TRBV2	TRBJ2-1	TGTGCCAGCAATATAGGTTTGAATGAGCAGTTCTTC	CASNIGLNEQFF
TRBD1	-	TRBV18	TRBJ1-2	TGTGCCAGCTCACCATCCAGGGGGGATGGCTATGGCTACACCTTC	CASSPSRGDGYGYTF
TRBD2	few	TRBV6-5	TRBJ2-1	TGTGCCAGCAGTTATACCACTAGCGGAGAGCAGTTCTTC	CASSYTTSGEQFF
-	-	TRBV4-1	TRBJ2-3	TGCGCCAGCAGCCCTTTGCGGGGCGCGGTAACAGATACGCAGTATTTT	CASSPLRGAVTDTQYF
-	-	TRBV7-9	TRBJ2-3	TGTGCCGGAACTGACACAGATACGCAGTATTTT	CAGTDTDTQYF
-	few	TRBV12-3/TRBV12-4	TRBJ2-7	TGTGCCAGCAGATCAAGGGCACCCGGCGAGCAGTACTTC	CASRSRAPGEQYF
-	few	TRBV19	TRBJ1-1	TGTGCCAGTAGCGGCGGCAGGGGGAACACTGAAGCTTTCTTT	CASSGGRGNTEAFF
TRBD2	-	TRBV4-1	TRBJ2-7	TGCGCCAGCAGCCAATCTATGGCTAGCGGGACTTACGAGCAGTACTTC	CASSQSMASGTYEQYF